The 20 T cell receptor beta chains below come from one sample, sequenced in a study of PD-1 blockade in classical Hodgkin lymphoma. Assay: immunoSEQ multiplex PCR; the TCRdb copy retains only in-frame clones and omits some. The sample shows approximately 110,000 clones, approximately 89% of them seen only once. Stated time point: cycle 4 day 1 (C4D1), after five to seven weeks of nivolumab. Relapse after autologous stem cell transplantation occurred in every patient, and brentuximab vedotin exposure varied. Sample: peripheral blood mononuclear cells (PBMCs), taken before the fourth cycle of nivolumab. These receptor sequences come from a human donor with classical Hodgkin lymphoma.

The chain has TRBV5-6 and TRBJ1-2; D uncertain. Between the trimmed V and J ends, which lost 4 bases and 3 bases, there was a span of 13 bases. Looked up from germline, CDR1 is SGHDT and CDR2 is YYEEEE. The CDR3 is 14 residues long. CDR3: CASSSWAADYGYTF. The CDR3 coding sequence is TGTGCCAGCAGCAGTTGGGCAGCAGACTATGGCTACACCTTC.

The genes are TRBV29-1 and TRBJ2-1; D unresolved. The CDR3 length is 14 residues. CDR1 and CDR2 from the germline V gene are SQVTM and ANQGSEA. The V and J ends lost 5 bases and 7 bases respectively, with 18 bases between them. For the CDR3, the DNA is TGCAGCGTTTATGTCCTCCAGATGCTTAATGAGCAGTTCTTC. It yields the protein CSVYVLQMLNEQFF.

V usage is TRBV4-2 and J usage is TRBJ1-2, with 8 positions matching TRBD1. The CDR3 extends over 15 amino acids. Germline values: CDR1 LGHNA, CDR2 YNFKEQ. With 0 bases clipped from V and 5 bases from J, the junction kept 5 bases outside the gene matches. The CDR3 sequence is CASSQDRGQAYGYTF. The DNA for the CDR3 is TGTGCCAGCAGCCAAGATCGGGGACAGGCATATGGCTACACCTTC.

In this sample, this clone turned up many times. The chain is built from TRBV5-4 and TRBJ1-1; TRBD1 might be the D (5 bases). Trimming took off 4 bases at V and 0 bases at J, with 16 bases between the two ends. CDR3 length: 16 residues. Germline CDR1 reads SGHNT; CDR2 reads YYREEE (reference sequence). CDR3 amino acids: CASSLGTFVMNTEAFF. The CDR3 region has the DNA TGTGCCAGCAGCCTCGGGACTTTTGTTATGAACACTGAAGCTTTCTTT.

This chain connects TRBV9 to TRBJ2-7, with D perhaps assigned TRBD1 or TRBD2 (5 bases each). Germline CDR1 reads SGDLS; CDR2 reads YYNGEE. The CDR3 is 15 amino acids. V was clipped by 3 bases and J by 0 bases, with 13 bases between them. The CDR3 DNA is TGTGCCAGCAGCGGGGGAGCTGGGGGCTCCTACGAGCAGTACTTC. It codes for CASSGGAGGSYEQYF.

The chain links TRBV10-2 to TRBJ2-2, with 10 bases aligning to TRBD1. Germline V gives CDR1 WSHSY, CDR2 SAAADI. This CDR3 is built from 14 residues. J gave up 4 bases and V 6 bases, and 2 bases lay outside the gene matches. CDR3 bases: TGCGCCAGCAGCCGGGACAGGGGCACCGGGGAGCTGTTTTTT. As protein: CASSRDRGTGELFF.

This clone was counted a single time. The genes are TRBV5-6 and TRBJ1-2; D might be TRBD1 (5 bases). The V gene's germline CDR1 is SGHDT and CDR2 YYEEEE. The CDR3 loop spans 15 amino acids. The V end lost 4 bases, the J end lost 7 bases, and 20 bases lay between the germline ends. CDR3 sequence: CASSHPRGGDVGYTF. CDR3 bases: TGTGCCAGCAGCCATCCTCGGGGGGGGGATGTTGGCTACACCTTC.

The V and J genes are TRBV2 and TRBJ1-1; 7 nucleotides line up with TRBD1. This CDR3 is 14 amino acids long. J gave up 0 bases and V 6 bases, and 4 bases lay outside the gene matches. Germline CDR1 and CDR2: SNHLY and FYNNEI. In DNA form, the CDR3 reads TGTGCCAGCAGGGAGGGACAGATGAACACTGAAGCTTTCTTT. Translating it yields CASREGQMNTEAFF.

The chain uses TRBV2 and TRBJ1-1, with 8 bases that match TRBD1. The CDR3 is made up of 14 amino acids. Losses at the gene ends were 6 bases for V and 1 base for J; bases not matched to a gene: 4. The germline V gene encodes CDR1 SNHLY and CDR2 FYNNEI. The CDR3 spells CASRVDRANTEAFF. In DNA form, the CDR3 reads TGTGCCAGCAGGGTGGACAGGGCGAACACTGAAGCTTTCTTT.

This sequence joins TRBV14 and TRBJ2-1, with D hard to call. In germline, CDR1 is SGHDN, CDR2 FVKESK. CDR3 length: 15 amino acids. The V gene lost 1 base and the J gene lost 10 bases, with 17 bases spanning the gap. CDR3 bases: TGTGCCAGCAGCCAAGGTCCGGACCTTGTTCAGGAGCAGTTCTTC. Its translation: CASSQGPDLVQEQFF.

This clone was recorded a few times. The J gene is TRBJ2-1, the V gene TRBV6-5; 9 bases are shared with TRBD1. This CDR3 contains 14 residues. The germline CDR1 and CDR2 sequences are MNHEY and SVGAGI. With V trimmed by 2 bases and J by 11 bases, 7 bases remained unmatched. CDR3 coding DNA: TGTGCCAGCAGTTACCTACAGGGGGCTTCCCAGCAGTTCTTC. It yields the protein CASSYLQGASQQFF.

The V and J genes are TRBV10-3 and TRBJ1-1, with D possibly matching TRBD1 (5 bases). Germline V gene sequence: CDR1 ENHRY, CDR2 SYGVKD. This CDR3 has 14 amino acids. V was cut by 3 bases and J by 4 bases, with 12 bases left in between. The CDR3 is CAISDQGRITEAFF. In DNA form, the CDR3 reads TGTGCCATCAGTGATCAGGGACGGATCACTGAAGCTTTCTTT.

This sequence joins TRBV29-1 and TRBJ1-2; TRBD1 is a possible D gene (6 bases). The V gene's germline CDR1 is SQVTM and CDR2 ANQGSEA. The CDR3 is 13 residues long. Between the trimmed V and J ends, which lost 1 base and 5 bases, there was a span of 11 bases. The CDR3 region has the DNA TGCAGCGTTGAAGTGGGGGCGGGGTATGGCTACACCTTC. It is translated as CSVEVGAGYGYTF.

Here the CDR3 reads CASSRGQSRSSYEQYF. CDR3 nucleotides: TGCGCCAGCAGCAGGGGACAGTCTAGGAGCTCCTACGAGCAGTACTTC. This chain joins TRBV5-1 and TRBJ2-7, with 7 bases that match TRBD1. CDR1 is SGHRS, CDR2 YFSETQ, per germline. CDR3 length: 16 residues. V gave up 4 bases and J gave up 0 bases; unmatched junction bases: 10.

This chain joins TRBV18 and TRBJ1-4; possible D gene TRBD1, 5 bases. Per germline, CDR1 KGHSH and CDR2 LQKENI. Trimming shortened V by 4 bases and J by 6 bases, and 15 bases separated the two germline ends. The CDR3 extends over 15 amino acids. CDR3 sequence (DNA): TGTGCCAGCTCACGGGGACCAAGTTTTGATGAAAAACTGTTTTTT. Translation gives CASSRGPSFDEKLFF.

The V gene is TRBV30, the J gene TRBJ1-5; maybe TRBD1 (6 bases). Germline lookup yields CDR1 GTSNPN and CDR2 SVGIG (reference sequence). This CDR3 comprises 15 residues. V lost 0 bases and J lost 4, with 13 bases in between. CDR3 sequence reads: CAWSVLGHTNQPQHF. The CDR3 nucleotides read TGTGCCTGGAGTGTATTGGGACACACAAATCAGCCCCAGCATTTT.

The gene calls are TRBV18 and TRBJ1-1; D possibly corresponds to TRBD1 (6 bases). V was cut by 4 bases and J by 3 bases, with 12 bases left in between. Germline-derived CDR1 and CDR2 are KGHSH and LQKENI. The CDR3 contains 14 residues. For the CDR3, the DNA is TGTGCCAGCTCACAGAACGCAGGGGACACTGAAGCTTTCTTT. This encodes CASSQNAGDTEAFF.

As regards this clone: Within the sample, other DNA sequences also encode this same CDR3. The V call is TRBV6-5, the J call TRBJ1-1; TRBD1 might be the D (5 bases). V lost 2 bases, J lost 1 base, and 5 bases lay in between. This CDR3 is built from 13 residues. Germline lookup yields CDR1 MNHEY and CDR2 SVGAGI. The CDR3, as DNA: TGTGCCAGCAGTTACACAGGGAACACTGAAGCTTTCTTT. As protein: CASSYTGNTEAFF.

This clone was recorded once. The rearrangement uses TRBV7-2 and TRBJ2-3, with a tentative D call TRBD2 (5 bases). The CDR3 has 15 residues. V dropped 1 base and J dropped 4 bases, with 12 bases sitting between them. Germline V gene lookup returns CDR1 SGHTA and CDR2 FQGNSA. The CDR3 protein is CASSLEGRPADTQYF. The CDR3 nucleotides read TGTGCCAGCAGCTTAGAAGGGAGACCAGCAGATACGCAGTATTTT.

The chain carries TRBV10-3 and TRBJ2-1; TRBD2 matches 7 bases. V lost 2 bases to trimming and J lost 10 bases; unmatched junction nucleotides: 17. From germline, CDR1 is ENHRY and CDR2 SYGVKD. The CDR3 spans 17 residues. DNA for the CDR3: TGTGCCATCAGTGAGAGCGTTAGCGGGTACCTCCTAAGGGAGCAGTTCTTC. Encoded protein: CAISESVSGYLLREQFF.